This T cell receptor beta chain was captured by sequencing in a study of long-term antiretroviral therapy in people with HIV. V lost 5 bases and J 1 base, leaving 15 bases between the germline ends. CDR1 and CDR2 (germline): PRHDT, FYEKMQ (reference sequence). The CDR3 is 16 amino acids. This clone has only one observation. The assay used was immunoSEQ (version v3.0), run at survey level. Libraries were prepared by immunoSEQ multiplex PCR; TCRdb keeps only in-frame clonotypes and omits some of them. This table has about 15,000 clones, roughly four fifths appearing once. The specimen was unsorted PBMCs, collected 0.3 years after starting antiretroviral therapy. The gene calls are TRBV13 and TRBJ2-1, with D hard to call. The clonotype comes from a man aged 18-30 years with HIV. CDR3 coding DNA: TGTGCCAGCAGCCCGACCCGTAGCAGGTCCTACAATGAGCAGTTCTTC. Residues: CASSPTRSRSYNEQFF.